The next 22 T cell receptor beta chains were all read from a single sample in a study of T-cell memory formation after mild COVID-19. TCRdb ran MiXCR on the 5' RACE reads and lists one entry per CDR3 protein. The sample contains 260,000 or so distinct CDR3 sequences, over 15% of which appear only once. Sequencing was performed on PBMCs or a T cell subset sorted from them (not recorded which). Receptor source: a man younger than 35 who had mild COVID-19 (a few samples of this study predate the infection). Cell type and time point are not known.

The CDR3 DNA reads TGCAGCGTCACGTGGGACGCGAACACCGGGGAGCTGTTTTTT. Protein product: CSVTWDANTGELFF. The chain combines TRBV29-1 with TRBJ2-2; the D call may be TRBD1 or TRBD2 (5 bases each). The germline gives CDR1 SQVTM, CDR2 ANQGSEA. The V end lost 6 bases, the J end lost 0 bases, and 11 bases lay between the germline ends. The CDR3 consists of 14 residues.

The CDR3 DNA reads TGTGCCAGCAGCTCCTCGTTTGCGGGGTCTCACGAGCAGTACTTC. The encoded protein is CASSSSFAGSHEQYF. The chain couples TRBV7-2 to TRBJ2-7, with D perhaps TRBD2 (6 bases). CDR3 size: 15 residues. Trimming shortened V by 4 bases and J by 5 bases, and 18 bases separated the two germline ends. Per the germline V gene, CDR1 is SGHTA and CDR2 is FQGNSA.

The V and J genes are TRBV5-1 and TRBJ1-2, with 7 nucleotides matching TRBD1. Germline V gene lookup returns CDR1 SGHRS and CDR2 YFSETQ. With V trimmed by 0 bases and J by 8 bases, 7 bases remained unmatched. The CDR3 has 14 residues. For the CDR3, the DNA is TGCGCCAGCAGCTTGGCCACAGGGGCGCCCGGCTACACCTTC. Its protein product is CASSLATGAPGYTF.

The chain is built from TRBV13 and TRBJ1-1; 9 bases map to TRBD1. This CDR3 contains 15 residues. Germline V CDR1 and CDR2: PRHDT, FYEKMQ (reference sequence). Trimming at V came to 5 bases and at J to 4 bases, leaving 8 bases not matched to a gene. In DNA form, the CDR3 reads TGTGCCAGCAGCGGATTGGACAGGGGAGCCACTGAAGCTTTCTTT. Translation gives CASSGLDRGATEAFF. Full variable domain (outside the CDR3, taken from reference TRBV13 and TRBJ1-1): AAGVIQSPRHLIKEKRETATLKCYPIPRHDTVYWYQQGPGQDPQFLISFYEKMQSDKGSIPDRFSAQQFSDYHSELNMSSLELGDSALYFCASSGLDRGATEAFFGQGTRLTVV.

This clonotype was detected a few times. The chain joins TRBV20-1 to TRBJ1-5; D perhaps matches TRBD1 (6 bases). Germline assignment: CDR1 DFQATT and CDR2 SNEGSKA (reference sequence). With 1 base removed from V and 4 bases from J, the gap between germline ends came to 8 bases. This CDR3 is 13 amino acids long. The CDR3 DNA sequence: TGCAGTGCTAGAGGTCAGGGGAATCAGCCCCAGCATTTT. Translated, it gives CSARGQGNQPQHF.

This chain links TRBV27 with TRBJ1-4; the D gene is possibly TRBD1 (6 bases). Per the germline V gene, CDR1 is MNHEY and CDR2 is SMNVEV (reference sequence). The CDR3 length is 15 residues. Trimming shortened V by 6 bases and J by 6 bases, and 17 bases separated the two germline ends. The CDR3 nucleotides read TGTGCCAGCAGGGCCGCGGGGGCGAATGATGAAAAACTGTTTTTT. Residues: CASRAAGANDEKLFF.

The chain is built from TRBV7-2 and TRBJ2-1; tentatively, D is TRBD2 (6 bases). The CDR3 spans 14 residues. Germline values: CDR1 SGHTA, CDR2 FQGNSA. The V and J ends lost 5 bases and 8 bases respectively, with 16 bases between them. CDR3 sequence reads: CASSPGGDFDEQFF. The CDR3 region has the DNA TGTGCCAGCAGCCCCGGAGGGGATTTCGATGAGCAGTTCTTC.

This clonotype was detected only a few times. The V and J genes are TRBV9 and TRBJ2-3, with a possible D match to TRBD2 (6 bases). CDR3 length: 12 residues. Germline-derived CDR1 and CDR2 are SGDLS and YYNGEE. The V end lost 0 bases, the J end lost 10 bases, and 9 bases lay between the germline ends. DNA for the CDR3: TGTGCCAGCAGCGTAGTCGCGGGGCCGCAGTATTTT. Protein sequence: CASSVVAGPQYF.

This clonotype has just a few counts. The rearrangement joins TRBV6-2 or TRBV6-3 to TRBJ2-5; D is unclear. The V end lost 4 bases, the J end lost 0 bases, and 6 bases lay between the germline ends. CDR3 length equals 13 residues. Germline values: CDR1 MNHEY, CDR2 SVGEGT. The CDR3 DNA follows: TGTGCCAGCAGTTCGAAGTACCAAGAGACCCAGTACTTC. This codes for CASSSKYQETQYF.

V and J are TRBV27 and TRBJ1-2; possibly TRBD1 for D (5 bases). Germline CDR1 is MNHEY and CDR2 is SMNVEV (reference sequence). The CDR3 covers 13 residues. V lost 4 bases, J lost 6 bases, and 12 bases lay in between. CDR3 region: CASSSQGRDGYTF. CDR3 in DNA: TGTGCCAGCAGTTCCCAGGGCCGGGATGGCTACACCTTC.

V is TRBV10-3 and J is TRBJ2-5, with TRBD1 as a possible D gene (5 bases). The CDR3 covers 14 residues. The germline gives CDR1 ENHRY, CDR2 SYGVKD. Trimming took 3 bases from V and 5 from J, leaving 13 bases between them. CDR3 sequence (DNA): TGTGCCATCAGTGAAGGCCAGGGCAAGGAGACCCAGTACTTC. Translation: CAISEGQGKETQYF.

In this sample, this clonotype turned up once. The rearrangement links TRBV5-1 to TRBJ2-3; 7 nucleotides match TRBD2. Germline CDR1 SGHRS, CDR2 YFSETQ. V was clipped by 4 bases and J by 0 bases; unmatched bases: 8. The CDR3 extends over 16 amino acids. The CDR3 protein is CASSTFGGRSTDTQYF. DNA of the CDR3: TGCGCCAGCAGCACATTCGGCGGGAGAAGCACAGATACGCAGTATTTT.

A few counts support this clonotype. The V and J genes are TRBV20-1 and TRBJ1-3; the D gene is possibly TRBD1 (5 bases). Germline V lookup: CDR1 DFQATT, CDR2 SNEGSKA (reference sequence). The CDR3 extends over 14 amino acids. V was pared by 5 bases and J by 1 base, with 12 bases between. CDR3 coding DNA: TGCAGTGCTTTCGGGGGGAATTCTGGAAACACCATATATTTT. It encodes CSAFGGNSGNTIYF.

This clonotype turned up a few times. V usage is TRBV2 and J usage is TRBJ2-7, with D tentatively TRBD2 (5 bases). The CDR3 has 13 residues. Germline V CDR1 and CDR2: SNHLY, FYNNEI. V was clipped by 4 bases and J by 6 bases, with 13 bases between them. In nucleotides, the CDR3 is TGTGCCAGCAGTGGAGACGGGAATGGCGAGCAGTACGTC. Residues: CASSGDGNGEQYV.

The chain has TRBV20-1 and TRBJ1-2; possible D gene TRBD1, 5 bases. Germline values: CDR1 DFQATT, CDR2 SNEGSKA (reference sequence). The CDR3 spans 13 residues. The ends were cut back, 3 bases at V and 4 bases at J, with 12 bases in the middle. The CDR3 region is CSASNDRSYGYTF. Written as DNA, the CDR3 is TGCAGTGCTAGCAATGACAGATCCTATGGCTACACCTTC.

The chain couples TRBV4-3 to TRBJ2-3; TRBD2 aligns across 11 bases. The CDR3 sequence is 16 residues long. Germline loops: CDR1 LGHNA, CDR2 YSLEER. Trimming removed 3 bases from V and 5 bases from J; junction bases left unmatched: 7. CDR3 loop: CASSQGSGGGRDTQYF. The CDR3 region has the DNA TGCGCCAGCAGCCAGGGTAGCGGGGGGGGGAGAGATACGCAGTATTTT.

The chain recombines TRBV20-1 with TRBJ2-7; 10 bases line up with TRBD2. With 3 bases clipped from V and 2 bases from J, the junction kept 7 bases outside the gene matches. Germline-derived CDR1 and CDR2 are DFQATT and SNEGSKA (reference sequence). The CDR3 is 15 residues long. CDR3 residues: CSASRGLAGAYEQYV. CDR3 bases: TGCAGTGCTAGTCGCGGCCTAGCGGGGGCCTACGAGCAGTACGTC.

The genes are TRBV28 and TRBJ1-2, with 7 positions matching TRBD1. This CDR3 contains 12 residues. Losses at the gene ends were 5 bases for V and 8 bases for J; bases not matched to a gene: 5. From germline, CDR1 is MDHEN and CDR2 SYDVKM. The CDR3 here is CASSDRVHGYTF. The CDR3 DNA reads TGTGCCAGCAGTGACAGGGTTCACGGCTACACCTTC.

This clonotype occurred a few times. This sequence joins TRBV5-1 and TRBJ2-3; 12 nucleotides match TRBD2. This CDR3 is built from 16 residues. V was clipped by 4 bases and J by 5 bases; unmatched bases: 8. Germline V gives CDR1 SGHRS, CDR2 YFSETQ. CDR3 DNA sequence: TGCGCCAGCAGCGCGCTAGCGGGGGGGAATCAAGATACGCAGTATTTT. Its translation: CASSALAGGNQDTQYF.

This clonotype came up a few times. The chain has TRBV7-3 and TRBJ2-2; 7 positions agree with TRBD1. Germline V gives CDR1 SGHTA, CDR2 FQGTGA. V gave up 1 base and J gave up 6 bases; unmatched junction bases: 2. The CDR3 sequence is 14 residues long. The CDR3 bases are TGTGCCAGCAGCTTAATGGGACAGTCCGGGGAGCTGTTTTTT. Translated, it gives CASSLMGQSGELFF.

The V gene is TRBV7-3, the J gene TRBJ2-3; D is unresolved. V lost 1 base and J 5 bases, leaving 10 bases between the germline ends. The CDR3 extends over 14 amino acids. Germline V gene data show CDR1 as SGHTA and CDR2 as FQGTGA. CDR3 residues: CASSLRSVGDTQYF. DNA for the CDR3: TGTGCCAGCAGCTTAAGATCCGTTGGAGATACGCAGTATTTT.

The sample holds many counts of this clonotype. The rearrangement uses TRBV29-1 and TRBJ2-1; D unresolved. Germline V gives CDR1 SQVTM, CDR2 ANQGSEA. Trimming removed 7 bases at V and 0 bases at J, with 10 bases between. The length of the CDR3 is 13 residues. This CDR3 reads CSGGSSSYNEQFF. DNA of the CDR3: TGCAGCGGTGGATCCAGCTCCTACAATGAGCAGTTCTTC.